This TCR beta chain is drawn from a study of CXCR3-negative and CXCR3-positive naive CD8 T cells. Study-wide points: A higher hydrophobicity marked the TRB CDR3s of CXCR3-positive naive cells versus CXCR3-negative naive cells. Both naive subsets had comparably high diversity; memory CD8+ cells much lower. Naive cells that were CXCR3-negative or CXCR3-positive used TRBV-TRBJ genes alike, while memory cells diverged.

The CDR3 consists of 15 residues. From germline, CDR1 is DFQATT and CDR2 SNEGSKA (reference sequence). On this clonotype: Its antigen is currently unknown.

UMI-tagged TRB cDNA libraries were built via 5' RACE. TCRdb re-called the 5' RACE reads and shows each CDR3 protein once, DNA omitted. The specimen's table records fewer than 65,000 distinct CDR3 sequences. The TCR originated in a human donor in good health. Some clones in this sample may be carry-over from other donors' samples. Sample: naive CXCR3+ CD8+ T cells from blood. Specified subset: CD45RO-CCR7+CD27+CD95- naive CD8+ T cells expressing CXCR3 (TNR3+). This sequence joins TRBV20-1 and TRBJ2-7; TCRdb calls TRBD2, which cannot be checked without DNA. CDR3 amino acids: CSARGSAGGPYEQYF.